The clone carrying this T cell receptor (beta chain) was recorded a few times. Its target is not known. TCRdb ran MiXCR on the 5' RACE reads and lists one entry per CDR3 protein. The repertoire holds 400,000 to 450,000 distinct CDR3 sequences, with approximately 17% as singletons. CDR1 is SGHTA and CDR2 is FQGNSA in the germline V gene. Trimming cost V 8 bases and J 3 bases; bases outside gene matches: 4. CDR3 length: 14 amino acids. These data come from a study of CD8 T cells in ankylosing spondylitis. General study findings and limits: Certain motif variants had earlier been reported in reactive arthritis synovial fluid and blood. Blood from ankylosing spondylitis patients appeared to carry a characteristic roughly 8-variant TCR beta motif. Clones linked with disease were CD8+ and fairly uncommon in the peripheral blood. Matched synovial fluid from ankylosing spondylitis patients was reported to be enriched for disease-linked clones.

The chain couples TRBV7-2 to TRBJ2-3; 11 bases are shared with TRBD2. The source of this sequence is a male donor with ankylosing spondylitis. Sequenced input: blood, either unsorted or a sorted T cell fraction (not recorded which). CDR3 residues: CASATSGATDTQYF. In nucleotides, the CDR3 is TGTGCCAGCGCGACTAGCGGGGCAACAGATACGCAGTATTTT.